This TCR beta chain stems from a study of T cell responses to AZD1222 COVID-19 vaccine. Comment on this clone: Its antigen remains unknown.

Libraries were prepared by immunoSEQ multiplex PCR; TCRdb keeps only in-frame clonotypes and omits some of them. The sample has 150,000 to 200,000 clones, about 90% seen once; the top ten hold 1.3%. V was shortened by 5 bases and J by 2 bases, with 10 bases between the two germline ends. CDR1 and CDR2 (germline): MNHEY, SMNVEV (reference sequence). This CDR3 is 13 amino acids long. Whole-study results and caveats: White British ancestry dominated among donors, who included more females, and clonal diversity was possibly underestimated.

J is TRBJ2-7 and V is TRBV27; D is ambiguous. Sequencing used peripheral blood, obtained 28 days after the second AZD1222 dose. This sequence was found in an adult who received the AZD1222 COVID-19 vaccine. This CDR3 is CASSPTRTYEQYF. In DNA form, the CDR3 reads TGTGCCAGCAGTCCCACCCGTACCTACGAGCAGTACTTC.